This paragraph covers one T cell receptor (beta chain) sequence. The antigen is unknown. CDR1 and CDR2 from the germline V gene are SNHLY and FYNNEI. Trimming stripped 6 bases from V and 9 bases from J, with 18 bases between. The length of the CDR3 is 13 residues. The data were taken from a study of cytomegalovirus exposure and HLA in healthy donors. The PCR contained 60 Vbeta and 13 Jbeta primers. Libraries were prepared by immunoSEQ multiplex PCR; TCRdb keeps only in-frame clonotypes and omits some of them. Of a few hundred thousand clones listed, 81% were seen once; the top ten hold 8%. Study-level results: Most of the CMV-associated TCR beta chains (in a later analysis) appeared to be HLA-restricted. 87-base-pair reads could not separate some V segments, including TRBV6-2 and TRBV6-3. In a later analysis, HLA-associated beta chains showed higher expansion and lower generation probabilities than comparable chains.

The chain has TRBV2 and TRBJ2-7, with D possibly being TRBD2 (5 bases). Sequenced material: PBMCs. The receptor comes from a woman between 55 and 75 years old in good health and CMV-seropositive. CDR3 sequence (DNA): TGTGCCAGCAGCGGCCACGAAAGTGCGGGGCAGTACTTC. It yields the protein CASSGHESAGQYF. The full variable domain, rest sourced from reference TRBV2 and TRBJ2-7, is EPEVTQTPSHQVTQMGQEVILRCVPISNHLYFYWYRQILGQKVEFLVSFYNNEISEKSEIFDDQFSVERPDGSNFTLKIRSTKLEDSAMYFCASSGHESAGQYFGPGTRLTVT.